Listed here are 24 T cell receptor beta chains from one sample, sequenced in a study of blood T cell repertoires in COVID-19 (dated by TCRdb to 2019 to 2021). Library preparation employed the immunoSEQ multiplex PCR assay. Sourced from immuneACCESS, this table was stored by TCRdb with only in-frame sequences that have V and J called. A share of the clones is absent; for the studies checked, an unresolved V gene accounts for under half, and the remainder has no known explanation. This sample holds roughly 80,000 clones; roughly four fifths were observed only once. Over 9.5% of the sample rests with the top ten. The sequencing input was peripheral blood. The receptors were gathered from an elderly man with acute or convalescent COVID-19.

The rearrangement joins TRBV10-3 to TRBJ1-3; D might be TRBD1 (5 bases). Trimming cost V 3 bases and J 7 bases, with 13 bases left between them. Germline V gene data show CDR1 as ENHRY and CDR2 as SYGVKD. The CDR3 has 14 amino acids. CDR3 in DNA: TGTGCCATCAGTGACCTCACCCGGGGGAACACCATATATTTT. It specifies CAISDLTRGNTIYF.

The chain couples TRBV3-1 (or the pseudogene TRBV3-2) to TRBJ1-5, with 10 bases fitting TRBD1. This CDR3 is 14 amino acids long. The germline V gene has CDR1 LGHDT and CDR2 YNNKEL (reference sequence). Unmatched junction bases numbered 5, after V lost 6 bases and J lost 6 bases. The CDR3 nucleotides are TGTGCCAGCAGTTTGACAGGGGGCCTTCAGCCCCAGCATTTT. Its translation is CASSLTGGLQPQHF.

This rearrangement joins TRBV7-2 to TRBJ2-1, with 7 bases matching TRBD1. Germline CDR1 is SGHTA and CDR2 is FQGNSA. V gave up 4 bases and J gave up 0 bases; unmatched junction bases: 6. This CDR3 has 16 residues. CDR3 amino acids: CASSSRQGSSYNEQFF. CDR3 bases: TGTGCCAGCAGCTCGCGACAGGGAAGCTCCTACAATGAGCAGTTCTTC.

For the CDR3, the DNA is TGTGCCAGCAGCGCTCGGACAGGGTTGATGGAGACCCAGTACTTC. It encodes CASSARTGLMETQYF. The chain uses TRBV11-1 and TRBJ2-5, with 8 bases fitting TRBD1. The V and J ends lost 5 bases and 5 bases, in that order; junction bases with no gene match: 10. Germline CDR1 and CDR2: SGHAT and FQDESV (reference sequence). This CDR3 has 15 residues.

The rearrangement uses TRBV19 and TRBJ2-7; D is unresolved. Germline loops: CDR1 LNHDA, CDR2 SQIVND (reference sequence). Deletions cut 9 bases from V and 3 bases from J, with 9 bases between. The CDR3 length is 11 residues. Written as DNA, the CDR3 is TGTGCCAGCAGGAAAAACTACGAGCAGTACTTC. Protein product: CASRKNYEQYF.

The chain uses TRBV6-1 and TRBJ1-2, with a possible D match to TRBD1 (5 bases). Per the germline V gene, CDR1 is MNHNS and CDR2 is SASEGT. The CDR3 covers 17 residues. Trimming removed 4 bases at V and 2 bases at J, with 20 bases between. The CDR3 region has the DNA TGTGCCAGCAGTGCCCTACCGGGGGGACTCACAAACTATGGCTACACCTTC. It yields the protein CASSALPGGLTNYGYTF.

The V call is TRBV20-1, the J call TRBJ2-1; 8 bases align to TRBD2. The CDR3 runs 14 residues. Germline CDR1 is DFQATT and CDR2 is SNEGSKA (reference sequence). The V and J ends lost 3 bases and 2 bases, in that order; junction bases with no gene match: 3. The CDR3 loop reads CSASPAGAYNEQFF. Here the CDR3 DNA reads TGCAGTGCTAGTCCAGCGGGGGCCTACAATGAGCAGTTCTTC.

This rearrangement joins TRBV6-6 to TRBJ1-2, with D possibly matching TRBD1 (5 bases). Looked up from germline, CDR1 is MNHNY and CDR2 is SVGAGI (reference sequence). The CDR3 contains 14 residues. V shed 2 bases and J shed 3 bases, with 10 bases lying between them. The CDR3 protein is CASSYQTEDYGYTF. In DNA form, the CDR3 reads TGTGCCAGCAGTTACCAGACAGAGGACTATGGCTACACCTTC.

This clone was seen more than once but under ten times. This sequence joins TRBV27 and TRBJ2-7, with 7 nucleotides matching TRBD1. With V trimmed by 6 bases and J by 0 bases, 8 bases remained unmatched. CDR1 and CDR2 (germline): MNHEY, SMNVEV (reference sequence). This CDR3 contains 15 residues. The CDR3 is CASSSRTGVSYEQYF. CDR3 sequence (DNA): TGTGCCAGCAGCTCCAGGACAGGCGTCTCCTACGAGCAGTACTTC.

This clone was counted once. J is TRBJ1-1 and V is TRBV12-3 or TRBV12-4, with no clear D. V was shortened by 6 bases and J by 8 bases, with 13 bases between the two germline ends. CDR3 length: 12 amino acids. The CDR3 DNA is TGTGCCAGCAGAGAGACGGAGAAGGAAGCTTTCTTT. Translation: CASRETEKEAFF.

This chain uses TRBV5-1 with TRBJ1-2; D is perhaps TRBD1 (5 bases). The germline V gene encodes CDR1 SGHRS and CDR2 YFSETQ. CDR3 length: 14 residues. Trimming pared 4 bases from V and 0 bases from J, leaving 10 bases between. The CDR3 DNA is TGCGCCAGCAGCCAGACAGAAACTAACTATGGCTACACCTTC. Translated, it gives CASSQTETNYGYTF.

The chain combines TRBV5-1 with TRBJ1-2; TRBD1 agrees at 8 bases. The germline CDR1 and CDR2 sequences are SGHRS and YFSETQ. J gave up 8 bases and V 4 bases, and 13 bases lay outside the gene matches. The CDR3 consists of 15 residues. The CDR3 protein is CASSLRTGYVMGYTF. The CDR3 DNA reads as TGCGCCAGCAGCCTCCGGACAGGGTATGTGATGGGCTACACCTTC.

This chain joins TRBV20-1 and TRBJ1-4, with D possibly being TRBD1 (5 bases). The CDR3 runs 12 residues. Germline values: CDR1 DFQATT, CDR2 SNEGSKA (reference sequence). V was pared by 3 bases and J by 6 bases, with 8 bases between. The CDR3 DNA follows: TGCAGTGCTAGTGTCAGGGATGAAAAACTGTTTTTT. As protein: CSASVRDEKLFF.

The genes are TRBV6-5 and TRBJ1-1; D not resolved. Germline lookup yields CDR1 MNHEY and CDR2 SVGAGI. Trimming removed 6 bases from V and 0 bases from J, with 14 bases in between. The CDR3 covers 15 residues. This CDR3 reads CASSGLGSMNTEAFF. The CDR3 DNA is TGTGCCAGCAGCGGACTGGGGTCGATGAACACTGAAGCTTTCTTT.

The chain recombines TRBV9 with TRBJ1-4, with 7 bases aligning to TRBD1. CDR3 size: 17 residues. Trimming cost V 4 bases and J 0 bases; bases outside gene matches: 9. The germline V gene encodes CDR1 SGDLS and CDR2 YYNGEE. In DNA form, the CDR3 reads TGTGCCAGCAGCCCATTAGGGACAGACACAACTAATGAAAAACTGTTTTTT. It codes for CASSPLGTDTTNEKLFF.

This clone was observed a few times. The chain links TRBV6-2 or TRBV6-3 to TRBJ2-5, with 11 bases matching TRBD2. V gave up 5 bases and J gave up 5 bases; unmatched junction bases: 4. The CDR3 sequence is 14 residues long. CDR1 and CDR2 from the germline V gene are MNHEY and SVGEGT. The CDR3 loop is CASSASGGWETQYF. The CDR3 coding sequence is TGTGCCAGCAGTGCTAGCGGGGGGTGGGAGACCCAGTACTTC.

The chain employs TRBV18 and TRBJ1-2; D perhaps matches TRBD1 (5 bases). V shed 5 bases and J shed 7 bases, with 11 bases lying between them. CDR1 is KGHSH and CDR2 is LQKENI in the germline V gene. The CDR3 length is 12 residues. CDR3 residues: CASSTDRSGYTF. CDR3 sequence (DNA): TGTGCCAGCTCAACAGACAGAAGTGGCTACACCTTC.

On this clone itself: The sample contains more than one DNA sequence encoding this CDR3. The genes are TRBV7-9 and TRBJ2-3, with TRBD1 as a possible D gene (5 bases). V was shortened by 3 bases and J by 0 bases, with 7 bases between the two germline ends. Looked up from germline, CDR1 is SEHNR and CDR2 is FQNEAQ (reference sequence). The CDR3 extends over 14 amino acids. The CDR3 protein is CASSFDSSTDTQYF. The DNA for the CDR3 is TGTGCCAGCAGCTTCGACAGTAGCACAGATACGCAGTATTTT.

J is TRBJ1-3 and V is TRBV3-1 (or the pseudogene TRBV3-2), with no clear D. CDR1 and CDR2 (germline): LGHDT, YNNKEL (reference sequence). The CDR3 is 15 amino acids. V was pared by 4 bases and J by 4 bases, with 14 bases between. CDR3 region: CASSLRGLVGNTIYF. The CDR3 DNA reads as TGTGCCAGCAGCCTTCGAGGGTTGGTAGGAAACACCATATATTTT.

V usage is TRBV3-1 (or the pseudogene TRBV3-2) and J usage is TRBJ1-4; D unresolved. The V end lost 6 bases, the J end lost 4 bases, and 15 bases lay between the germline ends. CDR1 is LGHDT, CDR2 YNNKEL, per germline (reference sequence). This CDR3 has 15 amino acids. CDR3 in amino acids: CASRGDPANNEKLFF. The CDR3 DNA is TGTGCCAGCAGGGGCGACCCAGCAAATAATGAAAAACTGTTTTTT.

This CDR3 reads CASSEAGLEVGLHF. The CDR3 bases are TGTGCCAGCAGTGAAGCGGGACTGGAGGTAGGGCTCCACTTT. The chain carries TRBV2 and TRBJ1-6; D perhaps matches TRBD1 (5 bases). The germline CDR1 and CDR2 sequences are SNHLY and FYNNEI. V was pared by 0 bases and J by 16 bases, with 16 bases between. The CDR3 contains 14 residues.

The rearrangement links TRBV2 to TRBJ2-3, with 13 bases that match TRBD2. Looked up from germline, CDR1 is SNHLY and CDR2 is FYNNEI. Trimming removed 10 bases from V and 2 bases from J; junction bases left unmatched: 9. This CDR3 comprises 16 residues. DNA of the CDR3: TGTGCCATCATTAGACTAGCGGGGGGCTACACAGATACGCAGTATTTT. This translates into CAIIRLAGGYTDTQYF.

This chain links TRBV18 with TRBJ2-1; no reliable D call. The CDR3 is 12 residues long. The germline V and J ends were trimmed by 2 bases and 13 bases, with 12 bases remaining between them. Germline V gene data show CDR1 as KGHSH and CDR2 as LQKENI. CDR3 bases: TGTGCCAGCTCACCAGACCGGGTTGAACAGTTCTTC. Its protein is CASSPDRVEQFF.

The J gene is TRBJ2-1, the V gene TRBV5-1, with 8 bases identical to TRBD2. The ends lost 0 bases at V and 1 base at J; junction bases unmatched: 6. The CDR3 loop spans 17 amino acids. CDR1 is SGHRS, CDR2 YFSETQ, per germline. This CDR3 is CASSLAGGGRSYNEQFF. Written as DNA, the CDR3 is TGCGCCAGCAGCTTGGCCGGCGGGGGGCGTTCCTACAATGAGCAGTTCTTC.